Listed below are T cell receptor beta chains from one sample, sequenced in a study of CD8+CD57+ T cells in acquired aplastic anemia. TCRdb recomputed calls from the reads with MiXCR, one row per CDR3 protein. Of 200,000 or so distinct CDR3 sequences listed, around half are singletons. The sample consisted of sorted CD4+, CD8+, or CD8+CD57+ T cells (not recorded which) from PBMCs. These receptors were obtained from a human donor with aplastic anemia. Each CDR3 is given with its conserved first and last residue. A D gene is named only where the DNA matches it firmly. Part of the rows lack a size; the others show once, few, many or a class for expanded clones.

>TRBV5-8|many|TRBD1|TRBJ2-7
CASSWAGGPYEQYF
TGTGCCAGCAGCTGGGCAGGGGGCCCCTACGAGCAGTACTTC
>TRBV7-9|few|TRBD1|TRBJ2-7
CASSLPGTDEQYF
TGTGCCAGCAGCTTACCCGGGACAGACGAGCAGTACTTC
>TRBV2|-|TRBD1|TRBJ2-7
CASSVRDRAEQYF
TGTGCCAGCAGTGTCCGGGACAGAGCCGAGCAGTACTTC
>TRBV4-1|many|-|TRBJ1-2
CASSHYDTIHYGYTF
TGCGCCAGCAGCCATTACGACACGATCCACTATGGCTACACCTTC
>TRBV7-8|-|TRBD1|TRBJ1-1
CASTIQAGGNTEAFF
TGTGCCAGCACCATACAGGCAGGGGGCAACACTGAAGCTTTCTTT
>TRBV5-1|-|-|TRBJ2-2
CASSLLQGQKGELFF
TGCGCCAGCAGCTTGCTTCAGGGGCAGAAGGGGGAGCTGTTTTTT
>TRBV6-2/TRBV6-3|few|-|TRBJ1-1
CASSYKGLAGTNTEAFF
TGTGCCAGCAGTTATAAGGGGCTTGCCGGCACAAACACTGAAGCTTTCTTT
>TRBV19|many|-|TRBJ1-4
CASSIIGQKEKLFF
TGTGCCAGTAGTATTATAGGACAGAAGGAAAAACTGTTTTTT
>TRBV5-6|-|-|TRBJ2-3
CASSLSFPSWSPDTQYF
TGTGCCAGCAGCTTGTCTTTTCCGAGCTGGAGCCCAGATACGCAGTATTTT
>TRBV15|few|-|TRBJ1-1
CATSRDQVAIEAFF
TGTGCCACCAGCAGAGATCAGGTAGCTATTGAAGCTTTCTTT
>TRBV2|-|-|TRBJ1-5
CASSEAEVVVAQHF
TGTGCCAGCAGTGAAGCGGAGGTGGTCGTGGCCCAGCATTTT
>TRBV18|few|TRBD1|TRBJ2-1
CASSPVDRVYNEQFF
TGTGCCAGCTCACCAGTCGACAGGGTCTACAATGAGCAGTTCTTC
>TRBV24-1|many|-|TRBJ1-1
CATSDTGRNTEAFF
TGTGCCACCAGTGATACCGGACGGAACACTGAAGCTTTCTTT
>TRBV5-4|many|-|TRBJ1-1
CASSSRQENTEAFF
TGTGCCAGCAGCTCAAGACAGGAGAACACTGAAGCTTTCTTT
>TRBV19|-|-|TRBJ1-2
CASRSWERHGYTF
TGTGCCAGTAGATCCTGGGAGAGGCATGGCTACACCTTC
>TRBV7-9|once|-|TRBJ2-7
CASSPGVNYEQYF
TGTGCCAGCAGCCCGGGGGTGAACTACGAGCAGTACTTC
>TRBV10-3|many|TRBD2|TRBJ2-7
CAIGTSGYEQYF
TGTGCCATAGGGACTAGCGGCTACGAGCAGTACTTC
>TRBV29-1|-|-|TRBJ1-2
CSVDGGYTF
TGCAGCGTTGATGGTGGCTACACCTTC
>TRBV7-8|-|TRBD1|TRBJ1-3
CASSPVTGQNTIYF
TGTGCCAGCAGCCCGGTGACAGGGCAGAACACCATATATTTT
>TRBV24-1|-|-|TRBJ1-4
CATSEGGGEKLFF
TGTGCCACCAGTGAAGGCGGTGGTGAAAAACTGTTTTTT
>TRBV6-1|-|TRBD2|TRBJ2-3
CASSEVPSGRVGDTQYF
TGTGCCAGCAGTGAAGTTCCTAGCGGGAGGGTGGGAGATACGCAGTATTTT
>TRBV7-8|-|-|TRBJ1-2
CVSRLERGSGYTF
TGTGTCAGCAGACTCGAGCGGGGTTCTGGCTACACCTTC
>TRBV2|many|TRBD1|TRBJ2-4
CASSLLDRGQGIQYF
TGTGCCAGCAGTCTCCTAGACAGGGGGCAAGGCATTCAGTACTTC
>TRBV29-1|many|-|TRBJ1-1
CSVAGTSEAFF
TGCAGCGTTGCAGGGACGTCCGAAGCTTTCTTT
>TRBV19|-|-|TRBJ1-5
CASSMGPPGPQHF
TGTGCCAGTAGTATGGGACCCCCGGGGCCCCAGCATTTT
>TRBV19|-|-|TRBJ1-2
CASTNGQGYTF
TGTGCCAGTACGAACGGGCAAGGCTACACCTTC
>TRBV3-1|many|-|TRBJ1-5
CASSRRGNQPQHF
TGTGCCAGCAGCCGTCGAGGGAATCAGCCCCAGCATTTT
>TRBV5-6|many|TRBD1|TRBJ1-2
CASSFGTGYGYTF
TGTGCCAGCAGCTTTGGGACAGGCTATGGCTACACCTTC
>TRBV6-2/TRBV6-3|-|-|TRBJ1-2
CASSQQQGNGYTF
TGTGCCAGCAGTCAACAACAGGGAAATGGCTACACCTTC
>TRBV25-1|-|-|TRBJ2-7
CASSPSDWAAYEQYF
TGTGCCAGCAGTCCCTCGGACTGGGCCGCATACGAGCAGTACTTC
>TRBV29-1|many|-|TRBJ2-1
CSVSGPGYEQFF
-
>TRBV6-5|many|-|TRBJ1-5
CASSSRGTGNQPQHF
TGTGCCAGCAGTTCCAGGGGTACGGGCAATCAGCCCCAGCATTTT
>TRBV20-1|many|TRBD1|TRBJ2-3
CSARDPRGKADTQYF
TGCAGTGCTAGAGATCCCAGGGGGAAAGCAGATACGCAGTATTTT
>TRBV12-3/TRBV12-4|many|-|TRBJ2-1
CASRGYNEQFF
TGTGCCAGCAGGGGATACAATGAGCAGTTCTTC
>TRBV10-3|-|TRBD2|TRBJ2-5
CAITSSGGAGETQYF
TGTGCCATCACCTCAAGCGGGGGGGCCGGGGAGACCCAGTACTTC
>TRBV29-1|-|-|TRBJ2-5
CSVVQKETQYF
TGCAGCGTCGTACAGAAGGAGACCCAGTACTTC
>TRBV7-9|many|TRBD2|TRBJ2-7
CASSRQTSGRSEQYF
TGTGCCAGCAGCCGTCAAACTAGCGGGAGGAGCGAGCAGTACTTC
>TRBV7-6|-|TRBD2|TRBJ2-7
CASSLEVGRAYEQYF
TGTGCCAGCAGCTTAGAGGTCGGGAGGGCCTACGAGCAGTACTTC
>TRBV6-1|many|-|TRBJ2-7
CASVRGISDEQYF
TGTGCCAGCGTGAGAGGGATCTCGGACGAGCAGTACTTC
>TRBV25-1|many|TRBD2|TRBJ2-3
CASSDGLAGSTDTQYF
TGTGCCAGCAGTGATGGACTAGCGGGATCCACAGATACGCAGTATTTT
>TRBV19|-|-|TRBJ2-7
CASSDSPTYEQYF
TGTGCCAGTAGTGACAGCCCTACCTACGAGCAGTACTTC
>TRBV15|many|TRBD1|TRBJ1-2
CATSRTGGASDGYTF
TGTGCCACCAGCAGAACAGGGGGCGCGAGTGATGGCTACACCTTC
>TRBV20-1|few|-|TRBJ2-1
CSARGRRQVVDEQFF
TGCAGTGCTAGAGGTCGACGCCAAGTTGTCGATGAGCAGTTCTTC
>TRBV20-1|-|-|TRBJ2-7
CSARHRASYEQYF
TGCAGTGCTAGGCACAGGGCCTCCTACGAGCAGTACTTC
>TRBV12-3/TRBV12-4|-|-|TRBJ1-3
CASSLTNTIYF
TGTGCCAGCAGTTTAACGAACACCATATATTTT
>TRBV6-1|-|-|TRBJ2-6
CASRPDSLRANVLTF
TGTGCCAGCAGACCCGACAGCCTACGTGCCAACGTCCTGACTTTC
>TRBV10-3|-|-|TRBJ2-5
CAISEGSSYQETQYF
TGTGCCATCAGTGAGGGGTCCTCGTACCAAGAGACCCAGTACTTC
>TRBV14|-|-|TRBJ1-1
CASSPYGAGNTEAFF
TGTGCCAGCAGCCCGTACGGAGCGGGAAACACTGAAGCTTTCTTT
>TRBV19|many|-|TRBJ1-1
CASSSQTAGNTEAFF
TGTGCCAGTAGTTCACAGACAGCCGGGAACACTGAAGCTTTCTTT
>TRBV15|-|-|TRBJ1-5
CATSREGGNQPQHF
TGTGCCACCAGCAGAGAGGGGGGTAATCAGCCCCAGCATTTT
>TRBV30|few|TRBD2|TRBJ2-5
CAAYSGRSRETQYF
TGTGCCGCCTATAGCGGGAGGTCCCGGGAGACCCAGTACTTC
>TRBV29-1|-|-|TRBJ2-7
CNVVYPGSAYEQYF
TGCAACGTTGTTTACCCAGGGAGCGCGTACGAGCAGTACTTC
>TRBV19|-|TRBD1|TRBJ2-1
CASSMERTGGTGYEQFF
TGTGCCAGTAGTATGGAGAGGACAGGGGGCACGGGCTATGAGCAGTTCTTC
>TRBV2|-|TRBD1|TRBJ2-4
CATMGTGKNIQYF
TGTGCCACCATGGGGACAGGAAAAAACATTCAGTACTTC
>TRBV20-1|-|TRBD2|TRBJ2-7
CSASNVGSGSGEQYF
TGCAGTGCTAGTAACGTTGGCAGCGGGAGTGGCGAGCAGTACTTC
>TRBV24-1|-|TRBD1|TRBJ2-5
CATSDPGQGGQETQYF
TGTGCCACCAGTGACCCGGGACAGGGCGGCCAAGAGACCCAGTACTTC
>TRBV20-1|few|-|TRBJ1-2
CSASRGGTYGYTF
TGCAGTGCTAGTCGGGGGGGAACTTATGGCTACACCTTC
>TRBV7-9|-|TRBD1|TRBJ1-4
CASSVSGTENEKLFF
TGTGCCAGCAGCGTATCCGGGACAGAAAATGAAAAACTGTTTTTT
>TRBV5-1|many|-|TRBJ2-6
CASQFGHGIRSSGANVLTF
TGCGCCAGTCAATTTGGACACGGGATCCGAAGCTCTGGGGCCAACGTCCTGACTTTC
>TRBV29-1|many|TRBD1|TRBJ2-7
CSVERTGGDYEQYF
TGCAGCGTTGAAAGGACAGGGGGCGATTACGAGCAGTACTTC